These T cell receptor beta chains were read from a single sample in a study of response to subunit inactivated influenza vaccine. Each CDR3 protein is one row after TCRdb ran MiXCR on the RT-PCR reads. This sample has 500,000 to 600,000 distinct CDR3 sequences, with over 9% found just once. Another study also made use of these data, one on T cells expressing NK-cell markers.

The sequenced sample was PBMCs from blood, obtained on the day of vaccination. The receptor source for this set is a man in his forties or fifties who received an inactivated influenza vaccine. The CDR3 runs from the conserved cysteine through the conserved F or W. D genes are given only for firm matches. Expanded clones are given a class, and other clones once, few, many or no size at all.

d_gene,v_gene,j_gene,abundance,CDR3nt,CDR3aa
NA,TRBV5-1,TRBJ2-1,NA,TGCGCCAGCAGCCGGGAGACACCATCCTACAATGAGCAGTTCTTC,CASSRETPSYNEQFF
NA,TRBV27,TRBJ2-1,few,TGTGCCAGCAGTTTACAAGGGTTCCCCAATGAGCAGTTCTTC,CASSLQGFPNEQFF
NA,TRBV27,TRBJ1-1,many,TGTGCCAGCAGGACGACGCTGGGACATATGAACACTGAAGCTTTCTTT,CASRTTLGHMNTEAFF
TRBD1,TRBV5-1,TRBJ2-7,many,TGCGCCAGCAGCCAAGACAGGGCAGAGCAGTACTTC,CASSQDRAEQYF
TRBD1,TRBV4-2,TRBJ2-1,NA,TGTGCCAGCAGCCGTCAGGACAGGGGTAGCAATGAGCAGTTCTTC,CASSRQDRGSNEQFF
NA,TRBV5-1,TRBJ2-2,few,TGCGCCAGCAGCTTGGTGTCCACTGGCGGGGAGCTGTTTTTT,CASSLVSTGGELFF
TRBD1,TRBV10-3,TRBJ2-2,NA,TGTGCCATCACAGGGGGCCAGGCGGACGGGGAGCTGTTTTTT,CAITGGQADGELFF
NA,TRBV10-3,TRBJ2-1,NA,TGTGCCATCAGTGACGGACGACAGTCCAATGAGCAGTTCTTC,CAISDGRQSNEQFF
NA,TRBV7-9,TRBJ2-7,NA,TGTGCCAGCAGCTTAGAGGAGAGGGGAATCTACGAGCAGTACTTC,CASSLEERGIYEQYF
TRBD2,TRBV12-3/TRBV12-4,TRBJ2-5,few,TGTGCCAGTTCGTCGGGGGGGATCCTAACCCAAGAGACCCAGTACTTC,CASSSGGILTQETQYF
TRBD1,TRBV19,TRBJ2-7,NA,TGTGTTATCGGACAGGGCCCCTACGAGCAGTACTTC,CVIGQGPYEQYF
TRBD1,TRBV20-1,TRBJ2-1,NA,TGCAGTGCTAGGGATGCAGGGGGATCGGTCTACAATGAGCAGTTCTTC,CSARDAGGSVYNEQFF
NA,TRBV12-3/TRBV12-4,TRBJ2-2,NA,TGTGCCGGCAGTCACAGGGTTTACACCGGGGAGCTGTTTTTT,CAGSHRVYTGELFF
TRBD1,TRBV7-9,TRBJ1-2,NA,TGTGCCAGCAGCTCAGACAGGGCTTACTATGGCTACACCTTC,CASSSDRAYYGYTF
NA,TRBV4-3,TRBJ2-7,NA,TGCGCCAGCAGCCAAGATGGGAACAGGAATGAGGTGGTTATTTATGTGCAGTACTTC,CASSQDGNRNEVVIYVQYF
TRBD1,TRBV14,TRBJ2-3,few,TGTGCCAGCAGCCACGGTCTGCCGGGACAGGGAGAAGATACGCAGTATTTT,CASSHGLPGQGEDTQYF
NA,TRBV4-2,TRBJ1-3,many,TGTGCCAGCAGCCAAGAGGCGGGGGCGACCTCTGGAAACACCATATATTTT,CASSQEAGATSGNTIYF
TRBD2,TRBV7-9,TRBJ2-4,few,TGTGCCAGCAGCTTAATAGGGGAGGGAAACATTCAGTACTTC,CASSLIGEGNIQYF
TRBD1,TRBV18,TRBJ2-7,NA,TGTGCCAGCTCACCGGGTTCGACAGGGAAGGGGAGGCAGTACTTC,CASSPGSTGKGRQYF
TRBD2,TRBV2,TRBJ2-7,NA,TGTGCCAGCAGCCGGACTAGCGGGATTTCCCCCTCCTACGAGCAGTACTTC,CASSRTSGISPSYEQYF
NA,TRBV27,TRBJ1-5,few,TGTGCCAGCAGTTTAGGGACCCATAGCAATCAGCCCCAGCATTTT,CASSLGTHSNQPQHF
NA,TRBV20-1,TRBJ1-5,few,TGCAGTGCCGGCTGGAGGTTCGGGTATCAGCCCCAGCATTTT,CSAGWRFGYQPQHF
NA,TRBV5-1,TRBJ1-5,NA,TGCGCCAGCAGCTTGATGGGTTATAGCAATCAGCCCCAGCATTTT,CASSLMGYSNQPQHF
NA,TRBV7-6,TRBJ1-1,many,TGTGCCAGCAGTAGTCCGGGACGGAACACTGAAGCTTTCTTT,CASSSPGRNTEAFF
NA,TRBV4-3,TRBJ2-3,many,TGCGCCAGCAGCCAAGGGTCCGGGTCTGACACAGATACGCAGTATTTT,CASSQGSGSDTDTQYF
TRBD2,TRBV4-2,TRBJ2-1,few,TGTGCCAGCAGCCAAGAAAGAGCGGGAGGGCCTCGGAGGTACAATGAGCAGTTCTTC,CASSQERAGGPRRYNEQFF
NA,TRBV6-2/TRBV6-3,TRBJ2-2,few,TGTGCCAGCAGTCCCCCCCCGGGACACTCGAACACCGGGGAGCTGTTTTTT,CASSPPPGHSNTGELFF
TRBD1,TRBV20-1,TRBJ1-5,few,TGCAGTGCCCAGGGGGCGAGCTTTCAGCCCCAGCATTTT,CSAQGASFQPQHF
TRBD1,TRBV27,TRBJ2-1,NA,TGTGCCAGCAGAAGGGGGACAGGGAGGGTTGAGCAGTTCTTC,CASRRGTGRVEQFF
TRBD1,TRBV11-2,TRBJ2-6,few,TGTGCCAGCAGCCCACACGGACAGGGGGCGCCTGGGGCCAACGTCCTGACTTTC,CASSPHGQGAPGANVLTF
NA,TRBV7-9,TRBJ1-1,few,TGTGCCAGCAGCTTGCCCCCCGGTGAGGGGCGGGCTGAAGCTTTCTTT,CASSLPPGEGRAEAFF
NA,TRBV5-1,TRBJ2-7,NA,TGCGCCAGCAGCTTGGCAGGGTTAAGACGGGATCTTTCCTACGAGCAGTACTTC,CASSLAGLRRDLSYEQYF
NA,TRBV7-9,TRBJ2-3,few,TGTGCCAGCAGCCATGGGTGGGAGGCCACAGATACGCAGTATTTT,CASSHGWEATDTQYF
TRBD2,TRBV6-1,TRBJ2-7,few,TGTGCCAGCAGAACGACTAGCGGGGGGTCCTACGAGCAGTACTTC,CASRTTSGGSYEQYF
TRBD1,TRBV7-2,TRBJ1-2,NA,TGTGCCAGCAGCCCAACAGGGGCGCTTGGCTACACCTTC,CASSPTGALGYTF
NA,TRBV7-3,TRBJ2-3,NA,TGTGCCAGCAGCCCCAACCGTCCCGGCGATACGCAGTATTTT,CASSPNRPGDTQYF
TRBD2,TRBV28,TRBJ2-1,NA,TGTGCCCTGCGGGGGGGCTCCTACAATGAGCAGTTCTTC,CALRGGSYNEQFF
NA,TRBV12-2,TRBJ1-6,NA,TGTGCAAGTCTCAGAGTGACTAATTCACCCCTCCACTTT,CASLRVTNSPLHF
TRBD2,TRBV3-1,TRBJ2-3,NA,TGTGCCAGCAGCCAAGCCGGGGGGGATACGCAGTATTTT,CASSQAGGDTQYF
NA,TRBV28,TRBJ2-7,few,TGTGCCAGCAGTTTAGGATGGCGGGGTTCGAGGAGGACGAATTACGAGCAGTACTTC,CASSLGWRGSRRTNYEQYF
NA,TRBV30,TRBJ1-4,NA,TGTGCCTGGAGATCCGGTGAAAAACTGTTTTTT,CAWRSGEKLFF
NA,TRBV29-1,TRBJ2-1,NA,TGCAGCGTTGTGAGGGGTGTGAATGAGCAGTTCTTC,CSVVRGVNEQFF